This T cell receptor (beta chain) was sequenced for a study of T cell repertoires in cytomegalovirus infection. V lost 2 bases, J lost 2 bases, and 10 bases lay in between. Germline V CDR1 and CDR2: WSHSY, SAAADI. This CDR3 is built from 16 residues. Study observations and caveats: Within the response measured ex vivo, HLA-C-restricted CMV-specific TCR beta clonotypes were dominant. Cumulative public TCR beta family frequency identified CMV carriers with the relevant HLA.

TCRdb passed the reads through MiXCR, listing each CDR3 protein once. The top ten clones hold roughly a tenth of a sample with around 440,000 distinct CDR3 sequences, about 11% of them seen once. In this sample, this clonotype turned up many times. Its antigen remains unidentified. This clonotype was obtained from a human donor in good health (CMV status not recorded). Some clones in this sample may be carry-over from other donors' samples. The specimen was PBMCs. The rearrangement uses TRBV10-2 and TRBJ2-6, with a weak D call TRBD2 (6 bases). The CDR3 DNA is TGCGCCAGCAGTGAGCGCGGGGTGGCTGGGGCCAACGTCCTGACTTTC. Its translation is CASSERGVAGANVLTF.